This T cell receptor (beta chain) was sequenced for a study of T cells in Graves' hyperthyroidism and ophthalmopathy. Amplified TCR beta CDR3 regions derived from RNA transcripts. During a first-round RT-PCR of the TCR CDR3, the HTBI primer set was used. TCRdb analysed the multiplex PCR reads with MiXCR anew, one entry per CDR3 protein. The sample lists a few hundred thousand distinct CDR3 sequences, roughly 15% occurring once. This clonotype was sampled from a woman in her sixties or seventies with Graves' ophthalmopathy. The specimen sequenced was blood.

The CDR3 DNA sequence: TGTGCCAGCAAAGCCTACGGGGACCCAACCTACGAGCAGTACTTC. Translating gives CASKAYGDPTYEQYF. This sequence joins TRBV6-1 and TRBJ2-7, with D perhaps TRBD1 or TRBD2 (5 bases each). V lost 7 bases, J lost 2 bases, and 18 bases lay in between. The CDR3 is 15 residues long. Germline values: CDR1 MNHNS, CDR2 SASEGT.